The clone carrying this TCR beta chain was counted a single time. Its cognate antigen is unknown. The CDR3 is 14 residues long. The V and J ends lost 3 bases and 6 bases respectively, with 16 bases between them. Per germline, CDR1 SGHRS and CDR2 YFSETQ. The entry originates in a study of CD8 T cells in Susac syndrome. Looking at the study overall: Patients with Susac syndrome had blood drawn and were at that point therapy-naive, on corticosteroids, or on intravenous immunoglobulin alone.

Broader study findings: The CD4+ T cell repertoire of patients with Susac syndrome showed no detectable clonal expansion.

An amount of RNA that ranged from about 0.45 to 1 ug was reverse transcribed with random hexamers. Multiplex immunoSEQ PCR targeted 54 Vbeta and 13 Jbeta TCR beta segments. MiXCR, run by TCRdb on the immunoSEQ multiplex PCR reads, gives a single entry per CDR3 protein. The sample includes about 140,000 distinct CDR3 sequences, 95% of them seen just once. The V call is TRBV5-1, the J call TRBJ2-7, with D maybe TRBD2 (6 bases). The sample consisted of CD4+ T cells from PBMCs. This TCR derives from a human donor with Susac syndrome. CDR3 in DNA: TGCGCCAGCAGCTCCGAACCGGGGAGGCCCGAGCAGTACTTC. Protein: CASSSEPGRPEQYF.